One TCR beta chain is described in this entry. Its specificity is not known. The study reverse transcribed the entire isolated RNA, so it sequenced expressed TCRB transcripts. The table came from immunoSEQ multiplex PCR; TCRdb's copy has only in-frame clones and leaves some out. Altogether a few hundred thousand clones are present, around 24% being singletons, with the ten largest covering roughly 0.011%. This sample stems from a study of beta chain features in type 1 diabetes. Overall study findings and caveats: Among patients with Type 1 diabetes, TCRB CDR3s were moderately but significantly shorter in every one of the four CD4+ subsets. In patients and controls equally, PCR might favor templates that are shorter.

A sort by CD45RO/CCR7/CD25/CD127/CD95/CD27 yielded CD4+ naive, central memory, regulatory and stem cell-like memory cells. Input material: naive CD4+ T cells from blood. This clonotype was sampled from a woman aged 25 to 39 with type 1 diabetes.

CDR3 DNA sequence: TGCAGTGCTCCGACATCCGGGGAGCTGTTTTTT. This sequence encodes CSAPTSGELFF. The chain recombines TRBV20-1 with TRBJ2-2; D not resolved. The CDR3 spans 11 residues. V lost 5 bases and J lost 6, with 7 bases in between. Germline V gene sequence: CDR1 DFQATT, CDR2 SNEGSKA (reference sequence).